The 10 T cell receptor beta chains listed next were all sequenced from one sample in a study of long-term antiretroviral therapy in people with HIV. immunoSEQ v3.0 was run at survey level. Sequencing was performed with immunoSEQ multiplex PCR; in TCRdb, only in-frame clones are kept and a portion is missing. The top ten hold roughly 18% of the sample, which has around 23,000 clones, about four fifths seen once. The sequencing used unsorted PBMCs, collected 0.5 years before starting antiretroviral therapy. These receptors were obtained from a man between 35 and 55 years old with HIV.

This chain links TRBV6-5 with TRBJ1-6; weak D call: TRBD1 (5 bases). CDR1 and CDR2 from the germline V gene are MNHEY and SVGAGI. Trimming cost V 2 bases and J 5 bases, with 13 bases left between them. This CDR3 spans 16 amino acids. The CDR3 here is CASSYGTGPDNSPLHF. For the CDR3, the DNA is TGTGCCAGCAGTTACGGGACGGGGCCTGATAATTCACCCCTCCACTTT.

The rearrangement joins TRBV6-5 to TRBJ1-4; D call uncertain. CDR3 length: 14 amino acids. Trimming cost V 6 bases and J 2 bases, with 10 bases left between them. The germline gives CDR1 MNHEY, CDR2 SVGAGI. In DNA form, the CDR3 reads TGTGCCAGCAGCAAGAGAGGGACTAATGAAAAACTGTTTTTT. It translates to CASSKRGTNEKLFF.

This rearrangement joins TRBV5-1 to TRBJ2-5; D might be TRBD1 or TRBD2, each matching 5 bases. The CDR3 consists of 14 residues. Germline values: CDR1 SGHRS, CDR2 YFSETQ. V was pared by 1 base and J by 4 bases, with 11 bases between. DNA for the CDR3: TGCGCCAGCAGCTTGATCGGGGCAGGAGAGACCCAGTACTTC. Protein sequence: CASSLIGAGETQYF.

The CDR3 DNA reads TGTGCCAGCAGCCGGACAGGGCTCTCCTACGAGCAGTACTTC. It translates to CASSRTGLSYEQYF. V gene TRBV7-8 combines with J gene TRBJ2-7; 8 bases align to TRBD1. Germline assignment: CDR1 SGHVS and CDR2 FQNEAQ. There are 14 residues in the CDR3. The trim removed 5 bases at V and 0 bases at J, leaving 3 bases unmatched.

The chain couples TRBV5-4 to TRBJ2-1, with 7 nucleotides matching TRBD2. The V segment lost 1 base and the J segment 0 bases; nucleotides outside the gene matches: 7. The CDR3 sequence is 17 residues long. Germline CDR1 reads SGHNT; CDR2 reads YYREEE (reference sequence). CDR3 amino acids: CASSLPSPGGSYNEQFF. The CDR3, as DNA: TGTGCCAGCAGCTTGCCATCCCCGGGGGGCTCCTACAATGAGCAGTTCTTC.

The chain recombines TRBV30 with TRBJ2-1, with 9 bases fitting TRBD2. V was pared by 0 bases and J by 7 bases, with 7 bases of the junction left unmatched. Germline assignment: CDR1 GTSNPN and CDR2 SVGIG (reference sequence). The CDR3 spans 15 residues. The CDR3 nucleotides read TGTGCCTGGAGTGTAGGCGGGGGGGGAAAAAATGAGCAGTTCTTC. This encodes CAWSVGGGGKNEQFF.

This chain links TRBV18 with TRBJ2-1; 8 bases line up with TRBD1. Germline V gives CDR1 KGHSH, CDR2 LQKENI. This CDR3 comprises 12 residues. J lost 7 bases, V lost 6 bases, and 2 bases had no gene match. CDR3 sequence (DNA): TGTGCCAGCTCCCGACAGGGGAATGAGCAGTTCTTC. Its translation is CASSRQGNEQFF.

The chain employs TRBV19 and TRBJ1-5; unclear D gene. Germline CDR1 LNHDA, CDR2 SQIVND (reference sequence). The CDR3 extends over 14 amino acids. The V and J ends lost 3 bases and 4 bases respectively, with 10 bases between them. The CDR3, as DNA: TGTGCCAGTAGTATCCCTCGGCAGAATCAGCCCCAGCATTTT. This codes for CASSIPRQNQPQHF.

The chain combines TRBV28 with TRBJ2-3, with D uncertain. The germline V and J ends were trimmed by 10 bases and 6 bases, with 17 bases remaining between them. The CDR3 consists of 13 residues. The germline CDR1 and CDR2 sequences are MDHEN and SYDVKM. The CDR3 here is CAILPLGRDTQYF. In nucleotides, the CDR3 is TGTGCCATCCTTCCGCTGGGAAGGGATACGCAGTATTTT.

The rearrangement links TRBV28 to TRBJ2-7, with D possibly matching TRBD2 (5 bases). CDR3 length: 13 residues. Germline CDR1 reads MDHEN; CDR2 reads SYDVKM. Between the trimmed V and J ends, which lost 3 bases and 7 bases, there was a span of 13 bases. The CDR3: CASSLGGPGEQYF. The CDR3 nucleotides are TGTGCCAGCAGTTTGGGCGGCCCGGGGGAGCAGTACTTC. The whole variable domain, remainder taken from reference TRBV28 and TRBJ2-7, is DVKVTQSSRYLVKRTGEKVFLECVQDMDHENMFWYRQDPGLGLRLIYFSYDVKMKEKGDIPEGYSVSREKKERFSLILESASTNQTSMYLCASSLGGPGEQYFGPGTRLTVT.